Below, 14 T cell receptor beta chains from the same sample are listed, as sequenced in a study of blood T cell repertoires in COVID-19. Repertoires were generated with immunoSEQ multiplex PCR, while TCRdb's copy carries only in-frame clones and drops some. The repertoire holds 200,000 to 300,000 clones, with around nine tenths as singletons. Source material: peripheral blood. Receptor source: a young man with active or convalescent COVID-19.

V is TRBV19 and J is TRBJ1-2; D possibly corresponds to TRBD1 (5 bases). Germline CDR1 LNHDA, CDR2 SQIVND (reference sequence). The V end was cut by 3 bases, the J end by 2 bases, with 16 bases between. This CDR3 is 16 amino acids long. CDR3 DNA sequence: TGTGCCAGTAGTATCAAAGCCCAGGGTGTGAACTATGGCTACACCTTC. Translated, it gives CASSIKAQGVNYGYTF.

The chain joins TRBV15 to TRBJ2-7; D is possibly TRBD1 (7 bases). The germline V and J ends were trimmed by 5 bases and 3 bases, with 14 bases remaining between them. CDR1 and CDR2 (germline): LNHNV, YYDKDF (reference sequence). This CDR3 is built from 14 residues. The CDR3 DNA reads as TGTGCCACCAGCGGAGGGGGCCTCTTCTACGAGCAGTACTTC. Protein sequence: CATSGGGLFYEQYF.

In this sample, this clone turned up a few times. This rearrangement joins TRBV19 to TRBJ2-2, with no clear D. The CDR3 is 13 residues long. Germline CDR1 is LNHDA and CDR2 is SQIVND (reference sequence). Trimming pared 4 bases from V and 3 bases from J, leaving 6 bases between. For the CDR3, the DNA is TGTGCCAGTAGTAGAGTAGACACCGGGGAGCTGTTTTTT. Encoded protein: CASSRVDTGELFF.

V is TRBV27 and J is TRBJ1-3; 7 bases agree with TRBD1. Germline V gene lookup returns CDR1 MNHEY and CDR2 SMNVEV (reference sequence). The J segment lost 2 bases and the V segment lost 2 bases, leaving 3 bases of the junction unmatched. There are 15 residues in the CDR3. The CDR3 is CASSLPTGPGNTIYF. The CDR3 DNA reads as TGTGCCAGCAGTTTACCGACAGGGCCTGGAAACACCATATATTTT.

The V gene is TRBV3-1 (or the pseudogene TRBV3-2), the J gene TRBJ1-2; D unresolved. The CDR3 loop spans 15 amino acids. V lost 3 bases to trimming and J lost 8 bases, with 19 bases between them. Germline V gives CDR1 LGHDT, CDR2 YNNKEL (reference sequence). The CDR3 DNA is TGTGCCAGCAGCCAGTCTGAGGGTTCTTTGAGAGGCTACACCTTC. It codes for CASSQSEGSLRGYTF.

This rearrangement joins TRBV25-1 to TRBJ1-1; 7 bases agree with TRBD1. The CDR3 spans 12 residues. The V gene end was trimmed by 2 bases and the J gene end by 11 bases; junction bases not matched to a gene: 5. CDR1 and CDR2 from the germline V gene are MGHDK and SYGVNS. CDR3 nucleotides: TGTGCCAGCAGTGAAAGTCTCAGGGGGGCTTTCTTT. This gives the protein CASSESLRGAFF.

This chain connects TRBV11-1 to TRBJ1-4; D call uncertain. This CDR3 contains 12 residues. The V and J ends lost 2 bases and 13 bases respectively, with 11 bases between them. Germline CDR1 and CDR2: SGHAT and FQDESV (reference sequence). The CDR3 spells CASSLLGSSLFF. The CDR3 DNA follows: TGTGCCAGCAGCTTACTCGGGTCCTCACTGTTTTTT.

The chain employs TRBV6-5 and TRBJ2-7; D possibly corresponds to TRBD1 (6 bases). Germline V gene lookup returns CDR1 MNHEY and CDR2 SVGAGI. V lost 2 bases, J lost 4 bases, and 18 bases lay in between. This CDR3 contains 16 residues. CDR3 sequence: CASSYLAPRGIYEQYF. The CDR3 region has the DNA TGTGCCAGCAGTTACCTGGCTCCCAGGGGCATTTACGAGCAGTACTTC.

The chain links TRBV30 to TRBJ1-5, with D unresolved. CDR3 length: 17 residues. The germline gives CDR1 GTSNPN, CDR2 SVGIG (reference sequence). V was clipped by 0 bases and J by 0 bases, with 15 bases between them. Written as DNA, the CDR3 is TGTGCCTGGAGTGTACGGTTTTCGGGAGATAGCAATCAGCCCCAGCATTTT. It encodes CAWSVRFSGDSNQPQHF.

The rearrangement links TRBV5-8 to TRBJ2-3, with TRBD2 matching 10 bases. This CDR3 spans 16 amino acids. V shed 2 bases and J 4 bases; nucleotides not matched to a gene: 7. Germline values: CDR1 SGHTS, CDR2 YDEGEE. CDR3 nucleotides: TGTGCCAGCAGCTTCAAAAGCGGGGGGGAAGCAGATACGCAGTATTTT. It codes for CASSFKSGGEADTQYF. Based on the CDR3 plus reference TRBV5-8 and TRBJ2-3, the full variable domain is EAGVTQSPTHLIKTRGQQATLRCSPISGHTSVYWYQQALGLGLQFLLWYDEGEERNRGNFPPRFSGRQFPNYSSELNVNALELEDSALYLCASSFKSGGEADTQYFGPGTRLTVL.

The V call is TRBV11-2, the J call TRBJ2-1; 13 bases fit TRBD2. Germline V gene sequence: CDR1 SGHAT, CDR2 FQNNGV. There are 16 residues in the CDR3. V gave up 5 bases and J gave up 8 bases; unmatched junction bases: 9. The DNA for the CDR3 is TGTGCCAGCAGCCCACTACTAGCGGGGGGGCCGTATGAGCAGTTCTTC. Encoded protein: CASSPLLAGGPYEQFF.

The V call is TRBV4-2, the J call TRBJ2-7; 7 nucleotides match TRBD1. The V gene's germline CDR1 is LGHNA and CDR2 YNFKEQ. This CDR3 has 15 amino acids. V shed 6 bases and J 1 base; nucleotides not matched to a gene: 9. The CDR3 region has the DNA TGTGCCAGCAGAGCTACATTGGACAGGTCCTACGAGCAGTACTTC. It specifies CASRATLDRSYEQYF.

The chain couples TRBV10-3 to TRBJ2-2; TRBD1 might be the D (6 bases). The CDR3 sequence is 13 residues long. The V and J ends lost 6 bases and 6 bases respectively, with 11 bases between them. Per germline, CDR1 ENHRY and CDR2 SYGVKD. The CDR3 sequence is CAIRSQGSGELFF. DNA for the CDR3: TGTGCCATCAGATCACAGGGTTCCGGGGAGCTGTTTTTT.

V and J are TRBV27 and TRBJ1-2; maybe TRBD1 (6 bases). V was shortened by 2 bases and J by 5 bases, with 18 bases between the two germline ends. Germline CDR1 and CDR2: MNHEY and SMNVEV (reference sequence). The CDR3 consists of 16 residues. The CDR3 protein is CASSLPPGHPGYGYTF. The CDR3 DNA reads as TGTGCCAGCAGTTTACCGCCGGGACACCCTGGATATGGCTACACCTTC.